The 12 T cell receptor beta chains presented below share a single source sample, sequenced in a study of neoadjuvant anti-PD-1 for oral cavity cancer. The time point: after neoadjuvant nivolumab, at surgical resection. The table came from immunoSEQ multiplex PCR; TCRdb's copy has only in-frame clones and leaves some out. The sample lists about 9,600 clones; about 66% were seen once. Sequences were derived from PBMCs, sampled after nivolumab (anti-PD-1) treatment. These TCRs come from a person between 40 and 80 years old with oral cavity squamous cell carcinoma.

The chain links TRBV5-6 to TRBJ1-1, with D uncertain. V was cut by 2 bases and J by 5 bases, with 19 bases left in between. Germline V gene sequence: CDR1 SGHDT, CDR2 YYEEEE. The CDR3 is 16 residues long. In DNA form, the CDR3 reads TGTGCCAGCAGCTTAACTATCGGACCTCCCTTGACTGAAGCTTTCTTT. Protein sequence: CASSLTIGPPLTEAFF.

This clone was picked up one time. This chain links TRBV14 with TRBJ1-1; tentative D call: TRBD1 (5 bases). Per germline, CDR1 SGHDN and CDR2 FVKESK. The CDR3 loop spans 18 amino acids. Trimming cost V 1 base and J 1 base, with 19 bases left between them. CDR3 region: CASSQAPFPGLWNTEAFF. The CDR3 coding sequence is TGTGCCAGCAGCCAAGCCCCATTCCCGGGACTCTGGAACACTGAAGCTTTCTTT. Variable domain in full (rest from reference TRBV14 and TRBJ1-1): EAGVTQFPSHSVIEKGQTVTLRCDPISGHDNLYWYRRVMGKEIKFLLHFVKESKQDESGMPNNRFLAERTGGTYSTLKVQPAELEDSGVYFCASSQAPFPGLWNTEAFFGQGTRLTVV.

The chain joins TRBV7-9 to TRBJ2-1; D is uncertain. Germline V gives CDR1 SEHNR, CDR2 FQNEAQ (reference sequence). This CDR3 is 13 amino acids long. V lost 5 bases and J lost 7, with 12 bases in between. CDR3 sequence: CASSPSSVNEQFF. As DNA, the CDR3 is TGTGCCAGCAGCCCTTCCAGCGTGAATGAGCAGTTCTTC.

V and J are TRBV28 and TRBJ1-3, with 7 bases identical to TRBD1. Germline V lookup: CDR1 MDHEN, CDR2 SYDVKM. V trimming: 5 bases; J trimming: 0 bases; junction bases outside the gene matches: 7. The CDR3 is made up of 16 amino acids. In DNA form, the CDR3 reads TGTGCCAGCAGTAGGGACAGAAAGTTCTCTGGAAACACCATATATTTT. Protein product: CASSRDRKFSGNTIYF.

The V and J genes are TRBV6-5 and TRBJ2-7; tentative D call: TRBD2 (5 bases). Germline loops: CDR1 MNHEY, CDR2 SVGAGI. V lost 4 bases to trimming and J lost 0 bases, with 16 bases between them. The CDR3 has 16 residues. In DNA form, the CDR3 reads TGTGCCAGCAGTTGGCGGACTTTCCCTAGCTCCTACGAGCAGTACTTC. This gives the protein CASSWRTFPSSYEQYF.

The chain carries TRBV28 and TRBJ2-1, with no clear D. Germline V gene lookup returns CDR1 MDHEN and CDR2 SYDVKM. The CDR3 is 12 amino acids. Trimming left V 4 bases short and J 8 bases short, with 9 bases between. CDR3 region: CASSSSWHEQFF. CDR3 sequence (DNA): TGTGCCAGCAGTTCATCCTGGCATGAGCAGTTCTTC.

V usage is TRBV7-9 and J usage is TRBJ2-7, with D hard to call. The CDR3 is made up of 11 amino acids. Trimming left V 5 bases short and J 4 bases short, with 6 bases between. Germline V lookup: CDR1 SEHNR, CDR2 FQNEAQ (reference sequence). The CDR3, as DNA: TGTGCCAGCAGCACGAGTTACGAGCAGTACTTC. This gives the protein CASSTSYEQYF.

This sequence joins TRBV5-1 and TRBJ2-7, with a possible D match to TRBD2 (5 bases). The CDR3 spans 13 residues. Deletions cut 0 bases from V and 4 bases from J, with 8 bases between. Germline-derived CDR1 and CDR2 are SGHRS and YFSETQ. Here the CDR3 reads CASSLEGAYEQYF. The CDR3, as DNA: TGCGCCAGCAGCTTGGAGGGAGCATACGAGCAGTACTTC.

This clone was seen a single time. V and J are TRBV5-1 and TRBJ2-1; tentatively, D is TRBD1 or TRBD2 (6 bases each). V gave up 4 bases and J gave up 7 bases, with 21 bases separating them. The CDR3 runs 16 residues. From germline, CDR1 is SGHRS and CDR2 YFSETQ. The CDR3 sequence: CASSTTPGARVNEQFF. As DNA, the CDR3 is TGCGCCAGCAGCACGACCCCGGGGGCGAGGGTGAATGAGCAGTTCTTC. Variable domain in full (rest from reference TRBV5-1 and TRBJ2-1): KAGVTQTPRYLIKTRGQQVTLSCSPISGHRSVSWYQQTPGQGLQFLFEYFSETQRNKGNFPGRFSGRQFSNSRSEMNVSTLELGDSALYLCASSTTPGARVNEQFFGPGTRLTVL.

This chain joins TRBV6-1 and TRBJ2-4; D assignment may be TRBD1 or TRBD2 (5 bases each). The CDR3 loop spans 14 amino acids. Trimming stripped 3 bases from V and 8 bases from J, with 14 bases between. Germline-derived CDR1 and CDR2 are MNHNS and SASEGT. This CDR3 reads CASSDAGGVDIQYF. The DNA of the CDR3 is TGTGCCAGCAGTGACGCTGGGGGAGTAGACATTCAGTACTTC.

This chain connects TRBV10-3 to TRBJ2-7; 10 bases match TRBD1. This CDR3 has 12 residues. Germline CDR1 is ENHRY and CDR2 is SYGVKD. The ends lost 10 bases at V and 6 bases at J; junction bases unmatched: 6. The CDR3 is CATSRDRGEQYF. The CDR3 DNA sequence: TGTGCCACGAGCCGGGACAGGGGCGAGCAGTACTTC.

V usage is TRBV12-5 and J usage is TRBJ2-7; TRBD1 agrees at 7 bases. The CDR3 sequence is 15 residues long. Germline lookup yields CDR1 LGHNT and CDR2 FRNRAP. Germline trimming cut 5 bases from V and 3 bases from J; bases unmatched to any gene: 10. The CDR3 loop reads CASGPSRDSDYEQYF. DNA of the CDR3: TGTGCTAGTGGTCCCAGCCGGGACAGTGACTACGAGCAGTACTTC. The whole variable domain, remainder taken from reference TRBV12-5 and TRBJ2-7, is DARVTQTPRHKVTEMGQEVTMRCQPILGHNTVFWYRQTMMQGLELLAYFRNRAPLDDSGMPKDRFSAEMPDATLATLKIQPSEPRDSAVYFCASGPSRDSDYEQYFGPGTRLTVT.